This T cell receptor (beta chain) was obtained from a study of regulatory T cells in long-lasting Graves disease. CDR1 is KGHSH and CDR2 is LQKENI in the germline V gene. V was pared by 2 bases and J by 5 bases, with 9 bases between. The CDR3 is 13 residues long. CDR3-region Arm-PCR and iRepertoire HTBI primers produced the TCR beta libraries. TCRdb re-derived calls from the multiplex PCR reads in MiXCR, one entry per CDR3 protein. The sample has about 540,000 distinct CDR3 sequences; roughly 14% are singletons. Ten or more counts support this clonotype. Sample time point: newly diagnosed GD, antithyroid drugs for less than 3 months. RNA isolated from PBMCs was used to make the TCR library. The same data also contributed to another study, on T cells in Graves' hyperthyroidism and ophthalmopathy.

J is TRBJ1-1 and V is TRBV18; D is ambiguous. This receptor was identified in a young man with Graves disease. The sample in question was peripheral blood mononuclear cells (PBMCs), obtained at new diagnosis, from a patient treated with antithyroid drugs. The CDR3 loop reads CASSPSAGTEAFF. The CDR3 bases are TGTGCCAGCTCACCATCGGCCGGAACTGAAGCTTTCTTT.